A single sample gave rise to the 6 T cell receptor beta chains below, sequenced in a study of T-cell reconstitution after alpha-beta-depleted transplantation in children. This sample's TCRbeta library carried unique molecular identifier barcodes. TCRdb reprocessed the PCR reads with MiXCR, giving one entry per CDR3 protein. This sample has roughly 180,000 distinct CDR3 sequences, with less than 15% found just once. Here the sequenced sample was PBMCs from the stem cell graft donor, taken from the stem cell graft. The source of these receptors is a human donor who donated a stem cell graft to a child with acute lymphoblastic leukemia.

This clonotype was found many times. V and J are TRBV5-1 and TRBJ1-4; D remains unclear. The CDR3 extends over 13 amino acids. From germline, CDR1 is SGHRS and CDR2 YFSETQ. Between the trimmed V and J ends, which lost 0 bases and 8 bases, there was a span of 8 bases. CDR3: CASSLAMREKLFF. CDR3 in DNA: TGCGCCAGCAGCTTGGCCATGCGCGAAAAACTGTTTTTT.

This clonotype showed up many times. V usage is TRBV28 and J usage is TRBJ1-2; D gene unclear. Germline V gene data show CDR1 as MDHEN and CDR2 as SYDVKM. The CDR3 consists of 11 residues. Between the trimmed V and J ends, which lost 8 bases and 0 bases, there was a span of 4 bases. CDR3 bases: TGTGCCAGCGGAGCTAACTATGGCTACACCTTC. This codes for CASGANYGYTF.

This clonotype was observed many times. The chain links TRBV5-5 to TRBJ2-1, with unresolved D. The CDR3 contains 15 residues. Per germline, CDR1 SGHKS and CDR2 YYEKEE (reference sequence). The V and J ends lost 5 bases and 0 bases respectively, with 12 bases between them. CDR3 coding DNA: TGTGCCAGCAGTCAGACGGCCAGCTCCTACAATGAGCAGTTCTTC. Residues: CASSQTASSYNEQFF.

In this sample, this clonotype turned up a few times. The CDR3 is CASRREVGAFVGNTEAFF. The CDR3 DNA reads as TGCGCCAGCAGAAGGGAGGTTGGGGCCTTCGTGGGGAACACTGAAGCTTTCTTT. The chain has TRBV5-1 and TRBJ1-1; possibly TRBD1 for D (5 bases). V dropped 5 bases and J dropped 1 base, with 24 bases sitting between them. The CDR3 extends over 18 amino acids. Germline V gives CDR1 SGHRS, CDR2 YFSETQ.

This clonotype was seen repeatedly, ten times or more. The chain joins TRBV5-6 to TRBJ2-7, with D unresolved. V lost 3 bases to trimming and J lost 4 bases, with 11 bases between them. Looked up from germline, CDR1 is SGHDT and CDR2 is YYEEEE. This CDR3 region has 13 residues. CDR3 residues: CASSSGRVYEQYF. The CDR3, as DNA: TGTGCCAGCAGCTCCGGCCGGGTTTACGAGCAGTACTTC.

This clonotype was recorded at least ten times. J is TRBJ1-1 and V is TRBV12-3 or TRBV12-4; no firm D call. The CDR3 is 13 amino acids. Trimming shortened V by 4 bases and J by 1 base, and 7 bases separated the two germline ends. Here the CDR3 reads CASSYPGNTEAFF. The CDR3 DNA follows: TGTGCCAGCAGTTACCCGGGGAACACTGAAGCTTTCTTT.